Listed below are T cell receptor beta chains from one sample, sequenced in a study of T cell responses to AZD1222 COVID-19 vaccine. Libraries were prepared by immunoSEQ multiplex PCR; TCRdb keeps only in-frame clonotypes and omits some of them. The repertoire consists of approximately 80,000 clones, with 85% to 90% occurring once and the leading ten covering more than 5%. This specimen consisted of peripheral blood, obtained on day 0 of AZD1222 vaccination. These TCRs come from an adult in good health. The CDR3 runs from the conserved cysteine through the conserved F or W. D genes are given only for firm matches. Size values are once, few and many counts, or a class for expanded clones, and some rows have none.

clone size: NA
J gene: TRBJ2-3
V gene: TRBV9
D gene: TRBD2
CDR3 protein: CASSASGVSTDTQYF

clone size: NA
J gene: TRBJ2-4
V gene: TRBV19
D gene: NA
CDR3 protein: CASNRDPGNIQYF

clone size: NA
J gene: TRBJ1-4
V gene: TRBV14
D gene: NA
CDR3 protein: CASSPPKGKGEKLFF

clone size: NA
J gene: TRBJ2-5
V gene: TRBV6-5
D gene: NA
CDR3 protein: CATVRPHLTETQYF

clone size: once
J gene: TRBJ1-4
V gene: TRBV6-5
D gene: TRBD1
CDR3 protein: CASIWTGANEKLFF

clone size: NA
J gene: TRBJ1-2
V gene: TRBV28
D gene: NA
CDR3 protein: CAIPRGKYGYTF

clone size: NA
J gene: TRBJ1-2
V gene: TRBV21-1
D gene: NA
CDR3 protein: CALQGPYGYTF

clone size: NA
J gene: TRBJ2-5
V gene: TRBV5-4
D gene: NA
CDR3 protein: CASSTGGHGQETQYF

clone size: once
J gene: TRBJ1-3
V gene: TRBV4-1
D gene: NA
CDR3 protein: CASSQVGIYSGNTIYF

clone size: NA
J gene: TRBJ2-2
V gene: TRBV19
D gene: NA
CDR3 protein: CASSIREAGELFF

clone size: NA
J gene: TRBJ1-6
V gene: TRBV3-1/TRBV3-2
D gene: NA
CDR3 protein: CASSFGRNNSPLHF

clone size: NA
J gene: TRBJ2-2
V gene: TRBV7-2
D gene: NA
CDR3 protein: CASSLALGAAGELFF

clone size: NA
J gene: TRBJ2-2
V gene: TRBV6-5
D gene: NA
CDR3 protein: CASTGGPGTGELFF

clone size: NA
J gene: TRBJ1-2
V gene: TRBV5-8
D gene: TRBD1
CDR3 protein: CASSLADRIAPF

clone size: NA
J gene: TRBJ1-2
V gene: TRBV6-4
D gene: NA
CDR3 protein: CASSDIGGYGYTF

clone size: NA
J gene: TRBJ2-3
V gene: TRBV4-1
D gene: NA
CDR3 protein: CASSQTITDTQYF

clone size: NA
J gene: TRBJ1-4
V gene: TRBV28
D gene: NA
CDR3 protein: CASSLLAGSVEKLFF

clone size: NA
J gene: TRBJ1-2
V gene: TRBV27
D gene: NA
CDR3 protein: CASSLGATYGYTF

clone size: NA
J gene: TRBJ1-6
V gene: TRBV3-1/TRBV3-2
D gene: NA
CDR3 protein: CASSQDKGGPQGSPPHF

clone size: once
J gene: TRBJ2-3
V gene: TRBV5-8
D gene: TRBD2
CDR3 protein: CASSLEAGVSTDTQYF

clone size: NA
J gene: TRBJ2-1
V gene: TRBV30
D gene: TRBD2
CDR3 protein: CAWRVAGGNSYNEQFF

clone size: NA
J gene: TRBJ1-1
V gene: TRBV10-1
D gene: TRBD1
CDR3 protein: CASRDTGGTEAFF

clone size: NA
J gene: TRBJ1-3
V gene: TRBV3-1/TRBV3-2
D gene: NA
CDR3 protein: CASSQRGSGNTIYF

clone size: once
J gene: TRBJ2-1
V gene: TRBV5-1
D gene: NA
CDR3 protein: CASSLDGSLFYNEQFF

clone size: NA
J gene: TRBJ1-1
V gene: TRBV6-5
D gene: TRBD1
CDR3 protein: CASSYPDRGRGTEAFF

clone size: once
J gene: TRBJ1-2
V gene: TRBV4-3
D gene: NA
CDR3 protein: CASSRTGTPNYGYTF

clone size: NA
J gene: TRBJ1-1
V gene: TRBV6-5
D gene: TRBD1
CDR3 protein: CASRLDRGPTEAFF

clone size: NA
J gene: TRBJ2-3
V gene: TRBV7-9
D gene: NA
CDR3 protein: CASSLTIDTQYF

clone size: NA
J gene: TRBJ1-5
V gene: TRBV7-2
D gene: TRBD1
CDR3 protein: CASSRDSPSNQPQHF

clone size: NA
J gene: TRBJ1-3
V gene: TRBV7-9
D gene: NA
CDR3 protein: CASSLRRGNSGNTIYF

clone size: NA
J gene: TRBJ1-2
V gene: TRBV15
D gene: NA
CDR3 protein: CATSRRQDGDGYTF

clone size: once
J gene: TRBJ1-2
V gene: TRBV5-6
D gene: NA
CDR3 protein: CASSFGGAWSYGYTF

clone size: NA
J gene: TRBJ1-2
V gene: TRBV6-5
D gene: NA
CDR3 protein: CASGRDHSGDYGYTF

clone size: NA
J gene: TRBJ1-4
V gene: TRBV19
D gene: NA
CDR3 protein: CASRIMGGGADEKLFF

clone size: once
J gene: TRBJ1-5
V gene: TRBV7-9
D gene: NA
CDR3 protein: CASSLRGGADSNQPQHF

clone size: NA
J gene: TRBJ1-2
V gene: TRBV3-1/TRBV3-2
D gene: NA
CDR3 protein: CASSQAVSGGYYGYTF

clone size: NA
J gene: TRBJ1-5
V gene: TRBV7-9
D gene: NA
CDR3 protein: CASSSGASNQPQHF

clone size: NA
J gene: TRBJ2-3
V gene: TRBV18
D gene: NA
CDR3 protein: CASSDADTQYF

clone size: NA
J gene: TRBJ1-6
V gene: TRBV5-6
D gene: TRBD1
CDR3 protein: CASSYPKTGVNYNSPLHF

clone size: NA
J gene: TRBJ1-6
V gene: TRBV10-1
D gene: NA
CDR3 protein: CASSETSSESPLHF

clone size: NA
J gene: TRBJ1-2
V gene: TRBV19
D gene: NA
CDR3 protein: CAITPGTGYGYTF

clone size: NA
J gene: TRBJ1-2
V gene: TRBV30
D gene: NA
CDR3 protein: CAWSQQGLYGYTF

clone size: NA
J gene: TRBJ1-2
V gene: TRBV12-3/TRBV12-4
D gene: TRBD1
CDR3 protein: CASSFPPGQGAF

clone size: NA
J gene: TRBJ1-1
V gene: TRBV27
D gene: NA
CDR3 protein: CASSPGTGNTEAFF

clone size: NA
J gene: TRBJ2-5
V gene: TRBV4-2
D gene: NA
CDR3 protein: CASSQDAVRETQYF

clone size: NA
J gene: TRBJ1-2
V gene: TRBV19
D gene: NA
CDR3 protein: CASSIRTVYYGYTF

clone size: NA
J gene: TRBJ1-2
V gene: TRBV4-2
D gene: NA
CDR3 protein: CASSQDRFASNGYTF

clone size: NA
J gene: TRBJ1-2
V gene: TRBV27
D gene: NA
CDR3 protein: CASREQGTNYGYTF

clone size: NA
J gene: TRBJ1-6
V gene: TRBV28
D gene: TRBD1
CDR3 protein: CASLEGQLGSPLHF

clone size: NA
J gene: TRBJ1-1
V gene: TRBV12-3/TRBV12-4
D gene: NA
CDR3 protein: CASSVYSTEAFF

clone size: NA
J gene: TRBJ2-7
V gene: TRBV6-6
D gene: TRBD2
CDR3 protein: CASRERLADSYEQYF

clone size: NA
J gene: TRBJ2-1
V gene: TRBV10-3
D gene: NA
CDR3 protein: CAISGVQAGEQFF

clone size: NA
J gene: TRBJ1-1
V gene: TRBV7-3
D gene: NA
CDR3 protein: CASSLLGSSNTEAFF

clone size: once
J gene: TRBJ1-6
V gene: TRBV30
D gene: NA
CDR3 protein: CACQLMDRSSYNSPLHF

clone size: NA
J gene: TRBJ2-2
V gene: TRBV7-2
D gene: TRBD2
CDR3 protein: CASSLSGGGVTGELFF

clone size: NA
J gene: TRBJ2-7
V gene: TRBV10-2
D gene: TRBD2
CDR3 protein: CASRSGTSGGDEQYF